This T cell receptor (beta chain) was identified in a study of response to subunit inactivated influenza vaccine. General study results and limits: Authors suggested that a seasonal influenza vaccination recruits few new T cells each time.

This clonotype was observed at least ten times. Its cognate antigen is unknown. One entry per CDR3 protein, called by TCRdb with MiXCR from the RT-PCR reads. The sample holds around 490,000 distinct CDR3 sequences, approximately 7.6% seen once. The input for sequencing was PBMCs from blood, taken about 23 months after vaccination. This clonotype originated in a man between 50 and 70 years old who received an inactivated influenza vaccine.

As DNA, the CDR3 is TGCAGTGCTCTCCTAAGGGGGCAAGAGACCCAGTACTTC. Its translation: CSALLRGQETQYF. The chain carries TRBV20-1 and TRBJ2-5, with D maybe TRBD1 (6 bases). CDR3 length: 13 amino acids. Trimming stripped 5 bases from V and 2 bases from J, with 12 bases between. CDR1 DFQATT and CDR2 SNEGSKA come from the germline V gene (reference sequence).